The rows below give T cell receptor beta chains drawn from one sample of a study of T cell repertoires in cytomegalovirus infection. TCRdb analysed the reads with MiXCR anew, one entry per CDR3 protein. The table lists some 500,000 distinct CDR3 sequences, about 40% of them singletons, with around 48% in the top ten. The antigens for these receptors are not known. The material sequenced was cultured PBMCs, taken from culture after CMV antigen stimulation. The receptors were gathered from a human donor in good health (CMV status not recorded). Some clones in this sample may be carry-over from other donors' samples. Both conserved end residues are part of each CDR3. The D gene is left open where the match is weak. Clone size, where shown, is once, few, many, or a class for clones that have expanded.

abundance | j_gene | v_gene | d_gene | CDR3nt | CDR3aa
once | TRBJ1-5 | TRBV7-9 | . | TGTGCCAGCAGCCCCCCGTGGGGCAATCAGCCCCAGCATTTT | CASSPPWGNQPQHF
. | TRBJ2-1 | TRBV10-3 | TRBD2 | TGTGCCATCAGTGAGTCGACTAGCGGGGGGGGAAACAATGAGCAGTTCTTC | CAISESTSGGGNNEQFF
. | TRBJ1-1 | TRBV12-3/TRBV12-4 | . | TGTGCCAGCAGTCCGATTTTGGACACTGAAGCTTTCTTT | CASSPILDTEAFF
few | TRBJ2-3 | TRBV6-8 | TRBD2 | TGTGCCAGCAACCAACTAGCGGGAGCCGGGGATACGCAGTATTTT | CASNQLAGAGDTQYF
. | TRBJ2-1 | TRBV12-3/TRBV12-4 | . | TGTGCCAGCAGTCCCCCCGGATGGCGGAACAATGAGCAGTTCTTC | CASSPPGWRNNEQFF
few | TRBJ2-7 | TRBV7-8 | TRBD1 | TGTGCCAGCAGCAGAGGGACAGGGGGCGGTCTCGAGCAGTACTTC | CASSRGTGGGLEQYF
. | TRBJ1-4 | TRBV12-3/TRBV12-4 | . | TGTGCCAGCAGTCCCTATATCGCAACTAATGAAAAACTGTTTTTT | CASSPYIATNEKLFF
. | TRBJ2-1 | TRBV4-1 | . | TGCGCCAGCAGCCAAGAACCTGGACTAATCAATGAGCAGTTCTTC | CASSQEPGLINEQFF
. | TRBJ2-5 | TRBV12-3/TRBV12-4 | . | TGTGCCAGCAGCAGAGTATCCGGGGAGACCCAGTACTTC | CASSRVSGETQYF
. | TRBJ1-4 | TRBV5-1 | . | TGCGCCAGCAGCAAAACCGGGACCCCGAATGAAAAACTGTTTTTT | CASSKTGTPNEKLFF
few | TRBJ2-2 | TRBV4-1 | TRBD2 | TGCGCCAGCAGCCACGGACTAGCGGGAGTCACCGGGGAGCTGTTTTTT | CASSHGLAGVTGELFF
. | TRBJ1-3 | TRBV7-2 | . | TGTGCCAGCAGGCCTAGGGACACCAGAAACACCATATATTTT | CASRPRDTRNTIYF
few | TRBJ2-1 | TRBV12-3/TRBV12-4 | TRBD2 | TGTGCCAGCAGTAAGGGACTAGCGGGATACAATGAGCAGTTCTTC | CASSKGLAGYNEQFF
few | TRBJ1-2 | TRBV6-6 | TRBD1 | TGTGCCAGCAGTTACAGGGGGCAGGCTTCCGATGGCTACACCTTC | CASSYRGQASDGYTF
. | TRBJ1-5 | TRBV2 | . | TGTGCCAGCAGTGAAGTACGGAGGGCGGCCCAGCATTTT | CASSEVRRAAQHF
once | TRBJ2-1 | TRBV20-1 | TRBD2 | TGCAGTGCTCGCTCCGGGACTAGCGGGTGGAATGAGCAGTTCTTC | CSARSGTSGWNEQFF
. | TRBJ2-4 | TRBV6-1 | . | TGTGCCAGCAGTGAAACTGCCTCTGGCAAAAACATTCAGTACTTC | CASSETASGKNIQYF
few | TRBJ2-5 | TRBV6-1 | TRBD2 | TGTGCCAGCAGACCCGGGGGACTAGCGTTGTCCCAGTACTTC | CASRPGGLALSQYF
few | TRBJ2-1 | TRBV7-2 | TRBD2 | TGTGCCAGCACCTCGACTAGCGGGAGGGTAGATGAGCAGTTCTTC | CASTSTSGRVDEQFF
. | TRBJ1-1 | TRBV11-2 | . | TGTGCCAGCAGCTTTGAAGGGAACACTGAAGCTTTCTTT | CASSFEGNTEAFF
few | TRBJ2-2 | TRBV7-2 | . | TGTGCCAGCAGCACGGAGGGGTCGGTCACCGGGGAGCTGTTTTTT | CASSTEGSVTGELFF
few | TRBJ1-6 | TRBV12-3/TRBV12-4 | . | TGTGCCAGCAGTTTTGATGGGGGGAGTTCACCCCTCCACTTT | CASSFDGGSSPLHF
few | TRBJ1-2 | TRBV2 | . | TGTGCCAGCAGTGATGGCGGGAACTATGGCTACACCTTC | CASSDGGNYGYTF
. | TRBJ2-1 | TRBV4-2 | TRBD2 | TGTGCCAGCAGCCTTGGGAGGGATATCTACAATGAGCAGTTCTTC | CASSLGRDIYNEQFF
. | TRBJ1-1 | TRBV7-9 | . | TGTGCCAGCAGCCCAATCGGGTTGGGCCCTGAAGCTTTCTTT | CASSPIGLGPEAFF
. | TRBJ2-1 | TRBV5-4 | . | TGTGCCGTCGACAGTGGGGCATGGAATGAGCAGTTCTTC | CAVDSGAWNEQFF